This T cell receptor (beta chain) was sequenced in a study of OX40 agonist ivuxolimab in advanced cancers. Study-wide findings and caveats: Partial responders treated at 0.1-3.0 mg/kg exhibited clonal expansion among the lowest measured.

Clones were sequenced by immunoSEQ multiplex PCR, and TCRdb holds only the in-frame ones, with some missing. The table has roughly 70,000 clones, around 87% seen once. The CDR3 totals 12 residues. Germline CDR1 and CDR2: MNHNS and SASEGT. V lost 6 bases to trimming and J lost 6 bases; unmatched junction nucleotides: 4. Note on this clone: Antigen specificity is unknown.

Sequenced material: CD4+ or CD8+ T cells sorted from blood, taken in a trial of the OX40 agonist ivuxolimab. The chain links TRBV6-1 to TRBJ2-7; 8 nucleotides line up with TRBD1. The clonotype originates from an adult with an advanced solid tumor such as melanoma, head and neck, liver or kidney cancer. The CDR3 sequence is CASSDRGGEQYF. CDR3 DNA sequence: TGTGCCAGCAGCGACAGGGGCGGCGAGCAGTACTTC.